The TCR beta chain under discussion was sequenced for a study of CD8+CD57+ T cells in acquired aplastic anemia. Study in general: Healthy donor CD4+ cell samples had a mean of about 10 million reads. Whole-study findings and limits: Simpson's diversity of CD8+ cells was not significantly different in patients compared with controls.

The study profiled TCR beta VDJ and CDR3 using genomic DNA as template. TCRdb used MiXCR to reprocess the reads, holding one entry per CDR3 protein. The sample consists of about 420,000 distinct CDR3 sequences, roughly 64% of them appearing once. In the case of this clonotype: What it binds is not known.

Germline V gene sequence: CDR1 MNHEY, CDR2 SVGAGI. This CDR3 has 15 residues. The V and J ends lost 6 bases and 0 bases respectively, with 12 bases between them. The material sequenced was sorted CD4+, CD8+, or CD8+CD57+ T cells (not recorded which) from PBMCs. The source of this sequence is a human donor in good health, serving as a control. This sequence joins TRBV6-5 and TRBJ1-5; D ambiguous. The chain's CDR3 is CASRKSVTSNQPQHF. The CDR3 bases are TGTGCCAGCAGAAAGAGTGTTACTAGCAATCAGCCCCAGCATTTT.